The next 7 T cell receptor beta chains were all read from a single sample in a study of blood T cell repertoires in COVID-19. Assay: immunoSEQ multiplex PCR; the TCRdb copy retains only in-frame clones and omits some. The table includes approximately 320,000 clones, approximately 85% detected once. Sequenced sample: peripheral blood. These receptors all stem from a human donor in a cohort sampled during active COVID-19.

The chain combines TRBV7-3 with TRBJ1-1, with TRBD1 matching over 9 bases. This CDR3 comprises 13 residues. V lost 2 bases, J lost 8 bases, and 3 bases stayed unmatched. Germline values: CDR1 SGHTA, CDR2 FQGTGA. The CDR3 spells CASSLYRGLEAFF. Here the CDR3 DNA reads TGTGCCAGCAGCTTATACAGGGGGCTGGAAGCTTTCTTT. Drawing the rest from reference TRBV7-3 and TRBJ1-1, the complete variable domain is GAGVSQTPSNKVTEKGKYVELRCDPISGHTALYWYRQSLGQGPEFLIYFQGTGAADDSGLPNDRFFAVRPEGSVSTLKIQRTERGDSAVYLCASSLYRGLEAFFGQGTRLTVV.

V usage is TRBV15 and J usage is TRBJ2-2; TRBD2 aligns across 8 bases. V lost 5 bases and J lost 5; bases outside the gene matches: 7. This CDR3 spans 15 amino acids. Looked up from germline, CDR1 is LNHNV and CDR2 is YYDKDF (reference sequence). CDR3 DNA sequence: TGTGCCACCAGCTTCTCCGGGGGGGGAACCGGGGAGCTGTTTTTT. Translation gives CATSFSGGGTGELFF.

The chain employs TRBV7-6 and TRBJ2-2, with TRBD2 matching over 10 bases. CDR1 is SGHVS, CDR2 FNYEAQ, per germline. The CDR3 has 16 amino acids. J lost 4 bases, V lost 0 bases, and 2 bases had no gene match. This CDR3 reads CASSLAPSGSTGELFF. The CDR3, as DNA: TGTGCCAGCAGCTTAGCCCCTAGCGGGAGCACCGGGGAGCTGTTTTTT.

The CDR3 coding sequence is TGCGCCAGCAGTGCTAAAGATACGCAGTATTTT. Translating it yields CASSAKDTQYF. The V gene is TRBV10-2, the J gene TRBJ2-3; D call uncertain. Germline V CDR1 and CDR2: WSHSY, SAAADI. This CDR3 region has 11 residues. V was cut by 4 bases and J by 5 bases, with 4 bases left in between.

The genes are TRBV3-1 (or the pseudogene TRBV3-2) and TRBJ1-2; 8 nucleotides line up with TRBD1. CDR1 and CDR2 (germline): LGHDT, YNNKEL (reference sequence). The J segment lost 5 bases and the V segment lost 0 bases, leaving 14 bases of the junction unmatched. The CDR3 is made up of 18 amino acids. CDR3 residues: CASSQERQQGAFRYGYTF. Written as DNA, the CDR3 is TGTGCCAGCAGCCAAGAGCGACAGCAGGGGGCTTTTCGGTATGGCTACACCTTC.

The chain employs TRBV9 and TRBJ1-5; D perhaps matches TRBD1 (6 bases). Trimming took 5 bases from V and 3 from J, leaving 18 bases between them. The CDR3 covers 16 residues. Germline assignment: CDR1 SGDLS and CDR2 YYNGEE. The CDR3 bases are TGTGCCAGCAGAGGAGGACGCCCAGGGGTCAATCAGCCCCAGCATTTT. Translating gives CASRGGRPGVNQPQHF.

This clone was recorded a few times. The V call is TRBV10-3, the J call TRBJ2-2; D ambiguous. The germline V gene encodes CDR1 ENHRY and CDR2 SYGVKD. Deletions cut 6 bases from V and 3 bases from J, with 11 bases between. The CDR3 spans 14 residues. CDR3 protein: CAIRGSLDTGELFF. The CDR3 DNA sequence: TGTGCCATCAGAGGTTCCCTAGACACCGGGGAGCTGTTTTTT.